The source of this T cell receptor beta chain is a study of blood T cell repertoires in COVID-19. Study details: Collection of acute and convalescent COVID-19 samples took place in the United States, Italy and Spain.

The method was immunoSEQ multiplex PCR; TCRdb's version includes in-frame clones alone and lacks a portion of them. The table lists around 140,000 clones, 75% to 90% of them singletons. Germline assignment: CDR1 SGHAT and CDR2 FQNNGV. Trimming shortened V by 7 bases and J by 0 bases, and 20 bases separated the two germline ends. The CDR3 totals 17 residues. Sequencing was carried out using peripheral blood. The sequence was obtained from a man between 18 and 35 years old with COVID-19, enrolled during active disease. This chain links TRBV11-2 with TRBJ2-3, with D unclear. This chain's CDR3 is CASTNPTSVASTDTQYF. CDR3 DNA: TGTGCCAGCACCAACCCCACGTCCGTAGCAAGCACAGATACGCAGTATTTT.